This T cell receptor (beta chain) derives from a study of T cell responses to AZD1222 COVID-19 vaccine. The study's findings and limits: Females made up more of the donors, who were largely white British, and clonal diversity may have come out too low.

Concerning this clone: Its antigen is not identified.

CDR1 MNHEY and CDR2 SMNVEV come from the germline V gene (reference sequence). V was cut by 6 bases and J by 4 bases, with 13 bases left in between. The CDR3 is 14 amino acids. Sequencing used immunoSEQ multiplex PCR; TCRdb keeps in-frame clones, though not all of them. The sample consists of 120,000 or so clones, over 75% of them appearing once. This receptor was identified in an adult in good health. The input for sequencing was peripheral blood, taken on day 0 of AZD1222 vaccination. The J gene is TRBJ2-1, the V gene TRBV27; no reliable D call. Here the CDR3 reads CASRPSPGYNEQFF. In nucleotides, the CDR3 is TGTGCCAGCAGGCCCTCTCCCGGGTACAATGAGCAGTTCTTC.